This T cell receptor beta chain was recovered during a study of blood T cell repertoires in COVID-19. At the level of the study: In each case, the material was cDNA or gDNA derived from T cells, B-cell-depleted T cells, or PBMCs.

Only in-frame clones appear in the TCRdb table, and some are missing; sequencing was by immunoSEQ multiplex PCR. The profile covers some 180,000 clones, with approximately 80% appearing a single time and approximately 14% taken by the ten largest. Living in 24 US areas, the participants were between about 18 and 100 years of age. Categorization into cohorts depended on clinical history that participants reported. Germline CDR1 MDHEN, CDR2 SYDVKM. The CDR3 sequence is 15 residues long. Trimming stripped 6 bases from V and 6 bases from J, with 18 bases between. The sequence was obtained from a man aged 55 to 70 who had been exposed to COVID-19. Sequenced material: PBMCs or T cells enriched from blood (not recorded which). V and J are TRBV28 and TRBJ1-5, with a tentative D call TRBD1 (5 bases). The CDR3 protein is CASRGSQGSSQPQHF. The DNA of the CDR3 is TGTGCCAGCAGAGGCTCCCAGGGTAGTAGTCAGCCCCAGCATTTT.